Sequencing of this TCR beta chain was carried out in a study of T-cell reconstitution after alpha-beta-depleted transplantation in children. Regarding the study as a whole: Newly produced T cells mostly accounted for T-cell counts and diversity one year post-transplant. There were some patients whose high TCRbeta diversity at day 60 came from surviving recipient T cells and thymic progenitors. Reportedly, alpha-beta T cells present about two months post-transplant originated from several hundred expanded clones of graft origin.

The TCRbeta library was prepared with unique molecular identifiers. Using its own MiXCR run on the PCR reads, TCRdb lists one record per CDR3 protein. The sample lists around 270,000 distinct CDR3 sequences; roughly a tenth were seen once. The CDR3 is 17 residues long. CDR1 is LGHNA and CDR2 is YNFKEQ in the germline V gene. Trimming left V 4 bases short and J 0 bases short, with 17 bases between. This clonotype was seen only a few times. Its target is not known. The sample consisted of PBMCs, taken before TCRalphabeta/CD19-depleted stem cell transplant. The V call is TRBV4-2, the J call TRBJ2-3; D is ambiguous. This TCR was sampled from a boy under two years old with acute myeloid leukemia, due to receive a stem cell transplant. The CDR3 region has the DNA TGTGCCAGCAGCCTAACCCTCGTTCCTCGGAGCACAGATACGCAGTATTTT. Protein product: CASSLTLVPRSTDTQYF.